This TCR beta chain was captured in a study of T cell changes during pregnancy in multiple sclerosis (dated by TCRdb to between 2018 and 2020). The study in broad terms: Changes in the T cell repertoire over the course of pregnancy were examined in this study in women with multiple sclerosis.

Library preparation was by the immunoSEQ multiplex PCR assay. This immuneACCESS table, as held by TCRdb, lists in-frame sequences with V and J called but not all clones. Of the missing ones, under half trace to an unresolved V gene in checked studies; the others have no known cause. A total of 15,000 to 20,000 clones appear in this sample, about 85% of them only once. The top ten hold approximately 9.1% of the sample. The table lists this clone with a count of one. The clone's antigen remains unknown. Per-base quality was not reported, and no clone a single base away is much larger than it. Trimming costs V 6 bases and J 3 bases, and their ends lie 18 bases apart. The CDR3 spans 15 residues, from the cysteine through the phenylalanine. The read is trimmed to its CDR3 DNA, 45 bases read in frame from base 1. CDR1 and CDR2 are drawn from the germline V gene: SGHDT, YYEEEE.

Material: CD8+ T cells from peripheral blood mononuclear cells, obtained after pregnancy. The chain is assembled from TRBV5-6 and TRBJ1-1; 5 matching bases give a weak D call of TRBD1. The source is a female donor with multiple sclerosis, enrolled in a pregnancy study. The DNA sequence reads TGTGCCAGCAACCTTGGTGGGGGGATTCACACTGAAGCTTTCTTT. Translated, it gives CASNLGGGIHTEAFF.